Following are 30 T cell receptor beta chains from one sample sequenced in a study of cytomegalovirus exposure and HLA in healthy donors. PCR amplification relied on 60 Vbeta primers (plus 13 Jbeta primers). TCRdb's copy holds only in-frame clones and misses some; the assay was immunoSEQ multiplex PCR. The sample shows over 90,000 clones, 81% of them seen only once. The specimen was PBMCs. Receptors were obtained from a man aged 35-49 years in good health and CMV-seropositive.

This clone occurred a few times. This sequence joins TRBV10-3 and TRBJ2-3, with 10 bases matching TRBD1. Germline V gene lookup returns CDR1 ENHRY and CDR2 SYGVKD. CDR3 length: 17 amino acids. V trimming: 3 bases; J trimming: 3 bases; junction bases outside the gene matches: 9. The CDR3 region is CAISEAGTGEGTDTQYF. In DNA, the CDR3 is TGTGCCATCAGTGAAGCCGGGACAGGGGAGGGGACAGATACGCAGTATTTT.

V is TRBV28 and J is TRBJ2-3, with a possible D match to TRBD1 (6 bases). Germline V gene data show CDR1 as MDHEN and CDR2 as SYDVKM. The CDR3 has 14 amino acids. Trimming stripped 6 bases from V and 2 bases from J, with 12 bases between. The CDR3 nucleotides read TGTGCCAGCAGCCTCGACAGGACCACAGATACGCAGTATTTT. Residues: CASSLDRTTDTQYF.

The chain combines TRBV5-4 with TRBJ1-1; 9 bases match TRBD1. This CDR3 has 15 amino acids. Trimming at V came to 4 bases and at J to 4 bases, leaving 8 bases not matched to a gene. Germline V gene lookup returns CDR1 SGHNT and CDR2 YYREEE (reference sequence). The CDR3, as DNA: TGTGCCAGCAGCCGAAAACCGGGACAGGGCACTGAAGCTTTCTTT. Encoded protein: CASSRKPGQGTEAFF.

The V gene is TRBV5-5, the J gene TRBJ2-5, with D unclear. Trimming removed 6 bases from V and 5 bases from J, with 17 bases in between. CDR3 length equals 14 residues. Germline CDR1 SGHKS, CDR2 YYEKEE (reference sequence). Here the CDR3 reads CASNFPPFEETQYF. The CDR3 DNA follows: TGTGCCAGCAATTTCCCCCCATTCGAGGAGACCCAGTACTTC.

CDR3 bases: TGCGCCAGCAGCCAAGATTACAGGGTAGAGCAGTTCTTC. Residues: CASSQDYRVEQFF. This chain connects TRBV4-1 to TRBJ2-1; D is possibly TRBD1 (6 bases). This CDR3 comprises 13 residues. Germline assignment: CDR1 MGHRA and CDR2 YSYEKL. V was clipped by 0 bases and J by 10 bases, with 10 bases between them.

The chain is built from TRBV7-8 and TRBJ2-1; 8 bases fit TRBD2. The CDR3 extends over 17 amino acids. Trimming cost V 1 base and J 8 bases; bases outside gene matches: 13. Germline CDR1 and CDR2: SGHVS and FQNEAQ. CDR3 sequence reads: CASSLGIASGSFHEQFF. CDR3 nucleotide sequence: TGTGCCAGCAGCTTAGGGATTGCGAGCGGGAGCTTCCATGAGCAGTTCTTC.

The chain employs TRBV7-6 and TRBJ1-5; D is possibly TRBD1 (5 bases). Per the germline V gene, CDR1 is SGHVS and CDR2 is FNYEAQ. The CDR3 length is 14 residues. V shed 5 bases and J shed 6 bases, with 14 bases lying between them. CDR3 sequence (DNA): TGTGCCAGCAGCCCGGGGGGAGGGGTTCAGCCCCAGCATTTT. This gives the protein CASSPGGGVQPQHF.

The CDR3 reads CASRLSSGNTIYF. Here the CDR3 DNA reads TGTGCCAGTAGACTGTCCTCTGGAAACACCATATATTTT. This chain connects TRBV19 to TRBJ1-3, with no clear D. Germline assignment: CDR1 LNHDA and CDR2 SQIVND (reference sequence). Between the trimmed V and J ends, which lost 6 bases and 0 bases, there was a span of 6 bases. There are 13 residues in the CDR3.

On this clone itself: The junction and the germline gene differ at one end; a read error may be behind it. The genes are TRBV10-3 and TRBJ2-6; D is undetermined. Per the germline V gene, CDR1 is ENHRY and CDR2 is SYGVKD. The CDR3 runs 12 residues. CDR3 loop: CAIRTAANGLTF. The DNA of the CDR3 is TGTGCCATCAGGACTGCGGCCAACGGCCTGACTTTC.

V gene TRBV6-1 combines with J gene TRBJ1-4; D may be TRBD1 (6 bases). The CDR3 is 15 amino acids. In germline, CDR1 is MNHNS, CDR2 SASEGT. V was shortened by 1 base and J by 10 bases, with 16 bases between the two germline ends. CDR3 nucleotides: TGTGCCAGCAGTGAAGGTGGGGGCTGGGTGATAAAACTGTTTTTT. Protein: CASSEGGGWVIKLFF.

V usage is TRBV11-3 and J usage is TRBJ2-5; TRBD2 agrees at 11 bases. Germline assignment: CDR1 SGHNT and CDR2 YENEEA. Trimming at V came to 5 bases and at J to 1 base, leaving 3 bases not matched to a gene. The CDR3 consists of 15 residues. DNA of the CDR3: TGTGCCAGCAGCCAGGGACTAGCGGTCCAAGAGACCCAGTACTTC. Translation: CASSQGLAVQETQYF.

The rearrangement uses TRBV30 and TRBJ1-6, with 7 bases lining up with TRBD1. The CDR3 is 14 residues long. J gave up 10 bases and V 3 bases, and 9 bases lay outside the gene matches. CDR1 GTSNPN and CDR2 SVGIG come from the germline V gene (reference sequence). The CDR3 bases are TGTGCCTGGAGCGGGGACAGCTCAAGGTCACCCCTCCACTTT. Protein product: CAWSGDSSRSPLHF.

The rearrangement links TRBV6-1 to TRBJ2-5; 7 nucleotides match TRBD2. The CDR3 loop spans 13 amino acids. Germline assignment: CDR1 MNHNS and CDR2 SASEGT. The ends lost 8 bases at V and 3 bases at J; junction bases unmatched: 6. The CDR3 DNA reads as TGTGCCAGCGGAGGGACTATAAAAGAGACCCAGTACTTC. It specifies CASGGTIKETQYF.

J is TRBJ2-1 and V is TRBV5-1; TRBD2 aligns across 8 bases. V shed 2 bases, J shed 7 bases, and the junction held 8 bases outside the gene matches. This CDR3 has 15 amino acids. Germline CDR1 reads SGHRS; CDR2 reads YFSETQ. The CDR3 reads CASSFAGLEWNEQFF. The CDR3 DNA sequence: TGCGCCAGCAGCTTCGCGGGACTAGAGTGGAATGAGCAGTTCTTC.

In this sample, this clone turned up once. The V and J genes are TRBV27 and TRBJ1-4, with D perhaps matching TRBD1 (5 bases). Germline V lookup: CDR1 MNHEY, CDR2 SMNVEV (reference sequence). The CDR3 length is 14 residues. Trimming shortened V by 4 bases and J by 7 bases, and 13 bases separated the two germline ends. The CDR3 nucleotides are TGTGCCAGCAGTTCAGACAGTAGGGGTGAAAAACTGTTTTTT. Encoded protein: CASSSDSRGEKLFF.

V usage is TRBV7-9 and J usage is TRBJ2-7; 10 bases fit TRBD2. The trim removed 5 bases at V and 3 bases at J, leaving 7 bases unmatched. The CDR3 has 15 amino acids. Per the germline V gene, CDR1 is SEHNR and CDR2 is FQNEAQ (reference sequence). The CDR3 nucleotides are TGTGCCAGCAGCCATACATCTAGCGGGAGCTACGAGCAGTACTTC. This sequence encodes CASSHTSSGSYEQYF.

This rearrangement joins TRBV10-1 to TRBJ1-2, with a tentative D call TRBD1 (6 bases). Per the germline V gene, CDR1 is WNHNN and CDR2 is SYGVQD (reference sequence). Trimming removed 2 bases from V and 5 bases from J, with 18 bases in between. This CDR3 comprises 16 residues. The DNA of the CDR3 is TGCGCCAGCAGTGAGCCATGGGCCGCGGGGGCGTATGGCTACACCTTC. Translated: CASSEPWAAGAYGYTF.

The chain has TRBV2 and TRBJ1-6, with D unresolved. The CDR3 covers 14 residues. Trimming removed 7 bases from V and 5 bases from J, with 12 bases in between. CDR1 and CDR2 (germline): SNHLY, FYNNEI. CDR3 loop: CASKAGLNNSPLHF. Here the CDR3 DNA reads TGTGCCAGCAAGGCGGGCCTTAATAATTCACCCCTCCACTTT.

Concerning this clone itself: Additional DNA sequences in this sample encode the identical CDR3. The chain combines TRBV6-5 with TRBJ1-4; maybe TRBD1 (6 bases). The CDR3 totals 14 residues. Germline lookup yields CDR1 MNHEY and CDR2 SVGAGI. The V gene lost 6 bases and the J gene lost 5 bases, with 13 bases spanning the gap. DNA for the CDR3: TGTGCCAGCAGCTTGACAGGACGGAATGAAAAACTGTTTTTT. It specifies CASSLTGRNEKLFF.

This chain joins TRBV4-1 and TRBJ1-5; TRBD1 matches at 7 bases. The germline CDR1 and CDR2 sequences are MGHRA and YSYEKL. CDR3 length: 17 amino acids. With V trimmed by 4 bases and J by 7 bases, 16 bases remained unmatched. The CDR3 DNA reads TGCGCCAGCAGCCGAACCGGTAGGCAGGGGGTTGGACAGCCCCAGCATTTT. This gives the protein CASSRTGRQGVGQPQHF.

The chain combines TRBV19 with TRBJ1-1, with D tentatively TRBD1 (5 bases). The V end lost 4 bases, the J end lost 1 base, and 10 bases lay between the germline ends. This CDR3 has 14 residues. In germline, CDR1 is LNHDA, CDR2 SQIVND (reference sequence). The DNA for the CDR3 is TGTGCCAGTAGTACGGGACTCGGGAACACTGAAGCTTTCTTT. It is translated as CASSTGLGNTEAFF.

Comments on this clone: Different DNA sequences within this sample yield the same CDR3. The chain has TRBV27 and TRBJ1-1, with D maybe TRBD1 (5 bases). Germline V lookup: CDR1 MNHEY, CDR2 SMNVEV (reference sequence). V was clipped by 1 base and J by 1 base, with 19 bases between them. CDR3 length: 18 residues. CDR3 bases: TGTGCCAGCAGTTTATTGATTCGGGGGGGACTGAGGAACACTGAAGCTTTCTTT. Encoded protein: CASSLLIRGGLRNTEAFF.

The CDR3 is CSALAADTQYF. CDR3 nucleotide sequence: TGCAGTGCGCTGGCTGCAGATACGCAGTATTTT. The rearrangement uses TRBV20-1 and TRBJ2-3; unclear D gene. This CDR3 comprises 11 residues. V was trimmed by 6 bases and J by 4 bases, leaving 8 bases between them. Germline V CDR1 and CDR2: DFQATT, SNEGSKA (reference sequence).

The V call is TRBV4-2, the J call TRBJ1-2; the match to TRBD1 covers 7 bases. The CDR3 extends over 18 amino acids. V gave up 2 bases and J gave up 5 bases; unmatched junction bases: 17. Germline values: CDR1 LGHNA, CDR2 YNFKEQ. CDR3 amino acids: CASSQRVQTGVAGYGYTF. For the CDR3, the DNA is TGTGCCAGCAGCCAAAGAGTCCAAACAGGGGTCGCTGGTTATGGCTACACCTTC.

The V call is TRBV19, the J call TRBJ2-7; 11 bases match TRBD1. The CDR3 covers 15 residues. Germline loops: CDR1 LNHDA, CDR2 SQIVND (reference sequence). Losses at the gene ends were 4 bases for V and 6 bases for J; bases not matched to a gene: 8. Here the CDR3 DNA reads TGTGCCAGTAGTACCCACGGGACAGGGGGGGTCGAGCAGTACTTC. It specifies CASSTHGTGGVEQYF.

A remark on this clone: An end of the junction differs from the germline gene, which may be a read error. The V and J genes are TRBV7-9 and TRBJ2-7, with 9 bases that match TRBD2. CDR1 and CDR2 from the germline V gene are SEHNR and FQNEAQ (reference sequence). The CDR3 is 16 residues long. CDR3 region: CSSSRRGGLASYEQYF. The CDR3 DNA follows: TGTTCCAGCAGCCGTCGGGGGGGACTAGCATCCTACGAGCAGTACTTC.

The CDR3 region has the DNA TGTGCCAGCAGGGAGGCGGGTGGACTGTTTTTT. Translation gives CASREAGGLFF. The J gene is TRBJ1-4, the V gene TRBV5-6; D is unclear. Germline V gives CDR1 SGHDT, CDR2 YYEEEE. The CDR3 is 11 residues long. V lost 5 bases, J lost 13 bases, and 12 bases lay in between.

The gene calls are TRBV7-9 and TRBJ1-4; D gene uncertain. Germline CDR1 and CDR2: SEHNR and FQNEAQ (reference sequence). The germline V and J ends were trimmed by 7 bases and 3 bases, with 12 bases remaining between them. The CDR3 spans 14 residues. DNA for the CDR3: TGTGCCAGCACCCCCCGGCAGGCTAATGAAAAACTGTTTTTT. Translation: CASTPRQANEKLFF.

The genes are TRBV5-1 and TRBJ1-4; D possibly corresponds to TRBD1 (6 bases). The V gene's germline CDR1 is SGHRS and CDR2 YFSETQ. V shed 3 bases and J shed 8 bases, with 20 bases lying between them. The CDR3 spans 16 residues. This CDR3 reads CASSSSGRGEREKLFF. CDR3 in DNA: TGCGCCAGCAGCTCGTCGGGCAGGGGCGAAAGGGAAAAACTGTTTTTT.

The gene calls are TRBV4-2 and TRBJ2-2; a possible D gene is TRBD2 (5 bases). CDR1 is LGHNA and CDR2 is YNFKEQ in the germline V gene. The CDR3 has 13 amino acids. Between the trimmed V and J ends, which lost 4 bases and 5 bases, there was a span of 8 bases. The CDR3 nucleotides read TGTGCCAGCAGCCCCGGACTTACCGGGGAGCTGTTTTTT. It is translated as CASSPGLTGELFF.